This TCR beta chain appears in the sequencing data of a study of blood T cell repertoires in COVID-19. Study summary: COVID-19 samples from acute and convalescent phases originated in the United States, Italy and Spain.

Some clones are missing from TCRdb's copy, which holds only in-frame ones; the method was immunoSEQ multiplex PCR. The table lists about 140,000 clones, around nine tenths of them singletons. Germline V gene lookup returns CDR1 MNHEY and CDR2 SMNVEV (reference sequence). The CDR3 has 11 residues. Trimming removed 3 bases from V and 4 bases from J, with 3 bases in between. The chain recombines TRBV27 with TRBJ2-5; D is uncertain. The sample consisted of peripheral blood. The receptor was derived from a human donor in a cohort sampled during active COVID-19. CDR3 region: CASSFRETQYF. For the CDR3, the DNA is TGTGCCAGCAGTTTTAGAGAGACCCAGTACTTC.